This TCR beta chain was documented in a study of read filtering for tumor transcriptome and immune sequencing. Study overall: R-ISS stage counts were roughly eight for I, 15 to 20 for II, roughly seven for III. Notes on the study in general: RNA-seq captured clonotypes less deeply and reliably than IR-seq. Without single-read clonotypes, shared clonotype proportions correlated more between IR-seq and RNA-seq.

V was shortened by 1 base and J by 3 bases, with 10 bases between the two germline ends. The length of the CDR3 is 15 residues. Germline CDR1 and CDR2: LGHNA and YNFKEQ. This clonotype was seen many times. Its target is not known. Molecular barcoded adaptors covering alpha/delta and beta/gamma chains were used on approximately 400 ng RNA. One entry per CDR3 protein, called by TCRdb with MiXCR from the reads. The data contain fewer than 30,000 distinct CDR3 sequences, 20% to 25% of them seen just once; the ten biggest clones take up roughly 17%. This sequence joins TRBV4-2 and TRBJ2-1, with D unresolved. The source material was a population of CD138-negative cells sorted from bone marrow. The clonotype originates from a donor aged 40 or over with multiple myeloma. CDR3 nucleotides: TGTGCCAGCAGCCAAGTTGACGGAATCTACAATGAGCAGTTCTTC. Translation gives CASSQVDGIYNEQFF.